This T cell receptor beta chain emerged from a study of T cells in Graves' hyperthyroidism and ophthalmopathy. The wider study: The initial diagnosis was the point when peripheral blood was collected, ahead of any treatment.

The ends were cut back, 5 bases at V and 6 bases at J, with 19 bases in the middle. CDR1 and CDR2 from the germline V gene are SNHLY and FYNNEI. The CDR3 runs 16 residues. As for this clonotype: The antigen is undetermined. Being one base from a much bigger clone, this may be a read error.

Study-wide points: Before onset, by a median of approximately 6.8 months, the model predicted ophthalmopathy.

Patients with ophthalmopathy all had a Clinical Activity Score of at least 3, a NOSPECS grade of at least 4 and duration under 3 months. Based on clinical symptoms, serum thyroxine and TRAb, thyroid ultrasound and orbital computed tomography, diagnoses were reached. From RNA transcripts, TCR beta CDR3 regions were amplified. When the TCR CDR3 underwent first-round RT-PCR, the HTBI primer set was used. In TCRdb, the multiplex PCR reads were re-called with MiXCR into one record per CDR3 protein. This table holds 250,000 to 400,000 distinct CDR3 sequences, around 13% found once. The V gene is TRBV2, the J gene TRBJ2-2, with D perhaps being TRBD1 or TRBD2 (6 bases each). Sequencing was performed on blood. The receptor comes from a woman aged 40 to 55 with Graves' ophthalmopathy. CDR3 in DNA: TGTGCCAGCAGTACCAGCAGGGGAAGGAGGGCCGGGGAGCTGTTTTTT. This codes for CASSTSRGRRAGELFF.